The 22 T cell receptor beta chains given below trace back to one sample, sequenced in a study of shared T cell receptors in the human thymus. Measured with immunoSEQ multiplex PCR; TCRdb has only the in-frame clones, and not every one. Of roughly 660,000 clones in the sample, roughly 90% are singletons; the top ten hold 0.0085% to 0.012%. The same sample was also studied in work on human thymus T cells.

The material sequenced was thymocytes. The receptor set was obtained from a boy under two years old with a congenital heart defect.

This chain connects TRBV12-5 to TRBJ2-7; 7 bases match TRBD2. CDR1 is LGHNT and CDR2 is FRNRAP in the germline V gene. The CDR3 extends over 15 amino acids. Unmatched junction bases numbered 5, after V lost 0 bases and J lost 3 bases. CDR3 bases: TGTGCTAGTGGTTTGGTAGCGGGAATAATCTACGAGCAGTACTTC. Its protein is CASGLVAGIIYEQYF.

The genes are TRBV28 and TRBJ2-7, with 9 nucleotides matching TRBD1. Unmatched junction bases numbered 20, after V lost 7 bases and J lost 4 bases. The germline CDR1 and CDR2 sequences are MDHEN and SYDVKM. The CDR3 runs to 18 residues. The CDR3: CASTFPSPGTGQDYEQYF. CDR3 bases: TGTGCCAGCACCTTTCCTTCCCCCGGGACAGGGCAAGATTACGAGCAGTACTTC.

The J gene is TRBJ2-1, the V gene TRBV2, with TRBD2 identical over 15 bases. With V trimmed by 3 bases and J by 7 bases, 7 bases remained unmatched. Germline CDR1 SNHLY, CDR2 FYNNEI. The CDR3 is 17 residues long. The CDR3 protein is CASSDGLAGGGRNEQFF. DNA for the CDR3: TGTGCCAGCAGTGATGGACTAGCGGGAGGGGGTAGAAATGAGCAGTTCTTC.

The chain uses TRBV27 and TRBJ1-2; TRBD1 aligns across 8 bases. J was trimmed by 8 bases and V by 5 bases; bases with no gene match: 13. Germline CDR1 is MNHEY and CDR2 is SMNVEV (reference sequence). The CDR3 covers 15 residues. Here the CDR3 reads CASSTFLDRGRGYTF. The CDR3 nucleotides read TGTGCCAGCAGTACCTTCCTCGACAGGGGCAGAGGCTACACCTTC.

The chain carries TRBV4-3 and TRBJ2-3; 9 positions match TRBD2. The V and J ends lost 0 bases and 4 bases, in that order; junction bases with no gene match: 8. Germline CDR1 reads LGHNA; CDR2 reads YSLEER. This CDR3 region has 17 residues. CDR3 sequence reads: CASSQERAGGPADTQYF. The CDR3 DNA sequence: TGCGCCAGCAGCCAAGAGAGGGCGGGAGGGCCAGCAGATACGCAGTATTTT.

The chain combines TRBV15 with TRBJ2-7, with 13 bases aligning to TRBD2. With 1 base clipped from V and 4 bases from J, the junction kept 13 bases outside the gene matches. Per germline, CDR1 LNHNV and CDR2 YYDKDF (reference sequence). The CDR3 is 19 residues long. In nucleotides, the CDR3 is TGTGCCACCAGCAGAGTGAGGACGGGACTAGCGGGACAAGGGTACGAGCAGTACTTC. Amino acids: CATSRVRTGLAGQGYEQYF. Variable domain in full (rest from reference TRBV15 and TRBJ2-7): DAMVIQNPRYQVTQFGKPVTLSCSQTLNHNVMYWYQQKSSQAPKLLFHYYDKDFNNEADTPDNFQSRRPNTSFCFLDIRSPGLGDTAMYLCATSRVRTGLAGQGYEQYFGPGTRLTVT.

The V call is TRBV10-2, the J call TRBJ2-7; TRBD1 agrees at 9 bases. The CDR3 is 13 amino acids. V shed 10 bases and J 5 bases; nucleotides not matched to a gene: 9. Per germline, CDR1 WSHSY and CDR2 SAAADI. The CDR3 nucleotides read TGCGCCACCTGCGGGACAGGGTGGCACGAGCAGTACTTC. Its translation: CATCGTGWHEQYF.

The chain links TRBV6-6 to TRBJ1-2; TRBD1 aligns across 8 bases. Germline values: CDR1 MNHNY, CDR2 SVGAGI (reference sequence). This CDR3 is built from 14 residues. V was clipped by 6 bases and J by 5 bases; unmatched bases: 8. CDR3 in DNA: TGTGCCAGCAGGCCTCACAGGGGGGAATATGGCTACACCTTC. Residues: CASRPHRGEYGYTF.

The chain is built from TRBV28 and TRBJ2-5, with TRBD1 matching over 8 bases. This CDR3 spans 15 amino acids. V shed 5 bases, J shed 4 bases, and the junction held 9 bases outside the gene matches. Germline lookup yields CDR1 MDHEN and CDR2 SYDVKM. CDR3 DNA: TGTGCCAGCAGTCTGGACAGGGCCCCCGGAGAGACCCAGTACTTC. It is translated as CASSLDRAPGETQYF.

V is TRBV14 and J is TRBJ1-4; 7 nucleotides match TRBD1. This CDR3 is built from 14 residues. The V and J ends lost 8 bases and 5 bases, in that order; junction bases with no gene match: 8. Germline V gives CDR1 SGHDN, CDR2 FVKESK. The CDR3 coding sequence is TGTGCCAGCGGTCCGGGACAGAAGAATGAAAAACTGTTTTTT. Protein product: CASGPGQKNEKLFF. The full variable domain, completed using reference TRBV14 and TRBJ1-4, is EAGVTQFPSHSVIEKGQTVTLRCDPISGHDNLYWYRRVMGKEIKFLLHFVKESKQDESGMPNNRFLAERTGGTYSTLKVQPAELEDSGVYFCASGPGQKNEKLFFGSGTQLSVL.

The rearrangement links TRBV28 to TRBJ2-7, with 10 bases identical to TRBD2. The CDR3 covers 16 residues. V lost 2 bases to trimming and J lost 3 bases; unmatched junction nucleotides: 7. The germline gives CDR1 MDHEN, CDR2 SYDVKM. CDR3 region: CASSLLSSGSFYEQYF. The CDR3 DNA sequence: TGTGCCAGCAGTTTACTCTCTAGCGGGAGTTTCTACGAGCAGTACTTC.

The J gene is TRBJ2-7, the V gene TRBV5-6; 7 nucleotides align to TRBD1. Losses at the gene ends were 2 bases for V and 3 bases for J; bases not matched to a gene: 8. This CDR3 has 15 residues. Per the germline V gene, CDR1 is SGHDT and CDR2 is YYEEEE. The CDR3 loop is CASSLILGTDYEQYF. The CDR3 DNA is TGTGCCAGCAGCTTAATTCTCGGGACAGACTACGAGCAGTACTTC.

The CDR3 spells CASATWNTEAFF. The CDR3, as DNA: TGTGCCAGCGCCACTTGGAACACTGAAGCTTTCTTT. This chain uses TRBV11-3 with TRBJ1-1; no reliable D call. The CDR3 runs 12 residues. V lost 8 bases to trimming and J lost 1 base, with 8 bases between them. Germline CDR1 reads SGHNT; CDR2 reads YENEEA. The variable domain in full, with the rest retrieved from reference TRBV11-3 and TRBJ1-1, is EAGVVQSPRYKIIEKKQPVAFWCNPISGHNTLYWYLQNLGQGPELLIRYENEEAVDDSQLPKDRFSAERLKGVDSTLKIQPAELGDSAVYLCASATWNTEAFFGQGTRLTVV.

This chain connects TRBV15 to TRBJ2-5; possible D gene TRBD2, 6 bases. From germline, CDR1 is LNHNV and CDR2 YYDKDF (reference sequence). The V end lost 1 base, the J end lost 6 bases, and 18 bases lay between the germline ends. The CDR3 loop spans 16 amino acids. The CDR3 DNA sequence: TGTGCCACCAGCAGAGGGGGAGGAAGGGAGACGAAGACCCAGTACTTC. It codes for CATSRGGGRETKTQYF.

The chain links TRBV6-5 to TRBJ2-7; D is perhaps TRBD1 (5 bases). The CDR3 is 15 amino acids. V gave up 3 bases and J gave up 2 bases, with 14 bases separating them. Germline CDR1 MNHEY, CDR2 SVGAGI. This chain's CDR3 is CASSYLGPPAYEQYF. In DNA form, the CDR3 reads TGTGCCAGCAGTTATTTGGGGCCTCCAGCCTACGAGCAGTACTTC.

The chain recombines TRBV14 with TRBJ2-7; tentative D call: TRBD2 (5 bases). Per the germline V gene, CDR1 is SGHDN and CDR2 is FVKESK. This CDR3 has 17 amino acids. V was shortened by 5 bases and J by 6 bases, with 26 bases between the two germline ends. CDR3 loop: CASSRSAPLGSRAEQYF. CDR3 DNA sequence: TGTGCCAGCAGCAGGTCCGCCCCACTAGGGAGCCGGGCCGAGCAGTACTTC.

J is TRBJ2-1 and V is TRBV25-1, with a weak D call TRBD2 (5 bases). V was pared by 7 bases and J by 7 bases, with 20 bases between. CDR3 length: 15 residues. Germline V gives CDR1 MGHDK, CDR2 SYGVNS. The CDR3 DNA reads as TGTGCCAGCACCGAGGGTGGCATAGGTCCAAATGAGCAGTTCTTC. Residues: CASTEGGIGPNEQFF.

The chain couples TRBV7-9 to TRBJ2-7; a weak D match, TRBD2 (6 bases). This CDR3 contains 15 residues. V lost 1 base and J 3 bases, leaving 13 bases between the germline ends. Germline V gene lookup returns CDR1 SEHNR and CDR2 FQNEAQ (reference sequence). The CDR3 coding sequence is TGTGCCAGCAGCTTAGGCGGGGAGGCTAGCTACGAGCAGTACTTC. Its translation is CASSLGGEASYEQYF.

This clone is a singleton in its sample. The CDR3 bases are TGTGCCAGCAGCCCCGGGACAGGGGGCGCAGATGGAAACACCATATATTTT. Protein product: CASSPGTGGADGNTIYF. V is TRBV11-2 and J is TRBJ1-3; 12 bases match TRBD1. The CDR3 runs 17 residues. Trimming at V came to 5 bases and at J to 3 bases, leaving 8 bases not matched to a gene. Germline V gives CDR1 SGHAT, CDR2 FQNNGV.

The CDR3 here is CASSPYRGANTGELFF. The CDR3 DNA is TGTGCCAGCTCACCATACAGGGGGGCGAACACCGGGGAGCTGTTTTTT. This sequence joins TRBV18 and TRBJ2-2; 8 bases map to TRBD1. This CDR3 has 16 residues. V lost 2 bases and J lost 0; bases outside the gene matches: 2. Germline values: CDR1 KGHSH, CDR2 LQKENI.

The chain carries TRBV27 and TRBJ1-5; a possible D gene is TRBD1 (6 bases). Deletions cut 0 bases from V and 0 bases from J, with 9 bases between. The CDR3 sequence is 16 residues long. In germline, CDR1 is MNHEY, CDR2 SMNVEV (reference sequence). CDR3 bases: TGTGCCAGCAGTTTATCGTGGACAGATAGCAATCAGCCCCAGCATTTT. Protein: CASSLSWTDSNQPQHF.

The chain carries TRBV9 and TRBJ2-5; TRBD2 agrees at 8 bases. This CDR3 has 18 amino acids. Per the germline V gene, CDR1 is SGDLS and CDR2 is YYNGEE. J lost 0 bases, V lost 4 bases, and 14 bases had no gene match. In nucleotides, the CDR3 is TGTGCCAGCAGCAAAAGGTCCGAACTAGCGGCATACCAAGAGACCCAGTACTTC. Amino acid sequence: CASSKRSELAAYQETQYF.